The 15 T cell receptor beta chains in this list originate from one sample, sequenced in a study of control samples from healthy donors and cancer patients. The repertoire was sequenced with immunoSEQ multiplex PCR; TCRdb's copy has only in-frame clones and lacks some. Of 75,000 to 80,000 clones in the sample, about 89% were seen once. The specimen sequenced was PBMCs. These receptors were taken from a woman aged 45-65 years with colorectal cancer.

The V gene is TRBV28, the J gene TRBJ2-5; 7 bases are a match to TRBD2. Looked up from germline, CDR1 is MDHEN and CDR2 is SYDVKM. V shed 7 bases, J shed 3 bases, and the junction held 11 bases outside the gene matches. The CDR3 has 15 amino acids. The CDR3 coding sequence is TGTGCCAGCACCCCGGATGGGGGAGGGAAAGAGACCCAGTACTTC. This sequence encodes CASTPDGGGKETQYF.

This clone was detected only once. V and J are TRBV6-2 or TRBV6-3 and TRBJ1-2, with 8 bases lining up with TRBD1. V trimming: 6 bases; J trimming: 4 bases; junction bases outside the gene matches: 10. The germline CDR1 and CDR2 sequences are MNHEY and SVGEGT. This CDR3 is built from 15 residues. DNA for the CDR3: TGTGCCAGCAGCCAGGCGGGACAGGCAGTCTATGGCTACACCTTC. This encodes CASSQAGQAVYGYTF.

V gene TRBV3-1 (or the pseudogene TRBV3-2) combines with J gene TRBJ1-5; TRBD1 might be the D (6 bases). With 2 bases removed from V and 0 bases from J, the gap between germline ends came to 14 bases. The CDR3 sequence is 17 residues long. The germline V gene encodes CDR1 LGHDT and CDR2 YNNKEL (reference sequence). In DNA, the CDR3 is TGTGCCAGCAGCCAATCCGGGGACATTTATAGCAATCAGCCCCAGCATTTT. Amino acids: CASSQSGDIYSNQPQHF.

The gene calls are TRBV7-2 and TRBJ2-2; 8 bases line up with TRBD1. The length of the CDR3 is 15 residues. CDR1 SGHTA and CDR2 FQGNSA come from the germline V gene. V gave up 5 bases and J gave up 5 bases; unmatched junction bases: 7. CDR3: CASSGQGVWTGELFF. CDR3 sequence (DNA): TGTGCCAGCAGCGGACAGGGAGTTTGGACCGGGGAGCTGTTTTTT.

V usage is TRBV5-1 and J usage is TRBJ1-2; TRBD1 might be the D (6 bases). V lost 5 bases to trimming and J lost 2 bases, with 10 bases between them. Germline V gives CDR1 SGHRS, CDR2 YFSETQ. This CDR3 has 13 amino acids. The CDR3, as DNA: TGCGCCAGCAGTTCGGACAGCAACTATGGCTACACCTTC. Its translation: CASSSDSNYGYTF.

The CDR3 loop reads CASSPPEQGLGYTF. The CDR3 DNA follows: TGTGCCAGCTCTCCCCCAGAACAGGGGTTGGGCTACACCTTC. The V call is TRBV18, the J call TRBJ1-2, with 7 bases identical to TRBD1. Germline V CDR1 and CDR2: KGHSH, LQKENI. V lost 6 bases and J lost 8; bases outside the gene matches: 12. This CDR3 has 14 amino acids.

The J gene is TRBJ1-6, the V gene TRBV6-5, with D unclear. The CDR3 sequence is 14 residues long. V was trimmed by 7 bases and J by 0 bases, leaving 7 bases between them. CDR1 and CDR2 (germline): MNHEY, SVGAGI. CDR3 DNA: TGTGCCAGCATGTCAGGCTCCTATAATTCACCCCTCCACTTT. Amino acid sequence: CASMSGSYNSPLHF.

The CDR3: CASSEYQGISGNTIYF. The CDR3 DNA follows: TGTGCCAGCAGTGAATATCAGGGGATCTCTGGAAACACCATATATTTT. The chain couples TRBV6-1 to TRBJ1-3, with TRBD1 as a possible D gene (6 bases). With 2 bases removed from V and 0 bases from J, the gap between germline ends came to 11 bases. Germline V gene sequence: CDR1 MNHNS, CDR2 SASEGT. This CDR3 contains 16 residues.

The chain recombines TRBV6-5 with TRBJ1-2; tentatively, D is TRBD1 (5 bases). Trimming shortened V by 2 bases and J by 4 bases, and 8 bases separated the two germline ends. This CDR3 region has 13 residues. The V gene's germline CDR1 is MNHEY and CDR2 SVGAGI. Written as DNA, the CDR3 is TGTGCCAGCAGTTACCAAGGGACCTATGGCTACACCTTC. Its protein is CASSYQGTYGYTF.

The J gene is TRBJ2-3, the V gene TRBV4-3, with TRBD2 matching over 9 bases. Per the germline V gene, CDR1 is LGHNA and CDR2 is YSLEER. V lost 1 base and J lost 4; bases outside the gene matches: 6. The length of the CDR3 is 16 residues. CDR3 sequence: CASSQVLAGYADTQYF. In DNA, the CDR3 is TGCGCCAGCAGCCAAGTCCTAGCGGGGTATGCAGATACGCAGTATTTT.

The chain uses TRBV12-3 or TRBV12-4 and TRBJ2-3, with TRBD2 as a possible D gene (5 bases). V lost 6 bases and J lost 5, with 6 bases in between. This CDR3 has 11 amino acids. CDR3 region: CASSRGDTQYF. The CDR3 nucleotides are TGTGCCAGCAGCCGGGGAGATACGCAGTATTTT.

CDR3 sequence: CASSQGGLGEQYV. CDR3 DNA sequence: TGTGCCAGCAGCCAAGGAGGGCTAGGCGAGCAGTACGTC. The genes are TRBV3-1 (or the pseudogene TRBV3-2) and TRBJ2-7; TRBD2 might be the D (5 bases). Germline V CDR1 and CDR2: LGHDT, YNNKEL (reference sequence). The CDR3 is 13 amino acids. Trimming left V 1 base short and J 6 bases short, with 10 bases between.

The gene calls are TRBV3-1 (or the pseudogene TRBV3-2) and TRBJ2-1, with 11 bases fitting TRBD2. There are 15 residues in the CDR3. From germline, CDR1 is LGHDT and CDR2 YNNKEL (reference sequence). The V segment lost 5 bases and the J segment 10 bases; nucleotides outside the gene matches: 10. This CDR3 reads CASSTRTSGQGEQFF. The CDR3 DNA reads TGTGCCAGCAGCACCCGGACTAGCGGGCAGGGAGAGCAGTTCTTC.

The V call is TRBV25-1, the J call TRBJ1-1, with D maybe TRBD1 (6 bases). The V gene's germline CDR1 is MGHDK and CDR2 SYGVNS. This CDR3 comprises 15 residues. V dropped 6 bases and J dropped 3 bases, with 17 bases sitting between them. DNA for the CDR3: TGTGCCAGCAGCACAACCAGGGGTGGGGACACTGAAGCTTTCTTT. Its translation: CASSTTRGGDTEAFF. Variable domain in full (rest from reference TRBV25-1 and TRBJ1-1): EADIYQTPRYLVIGTGKKITLECSQTMGHDKMYWYQQDPGMELHLIHYSYGVNSTEKGDLSSESTVSRIRTEHFPLTLESARPSHTSQYLCASSTTRGGDTEAFFGQGTRLTVV.

The CDR3 nucleotides read TGTGCCAGCAGTCGACAGGGCTTGAACACTGAAGCTTTCTTT. Its protein product is CASSRQGLNTEAFF. The V and J genes are TRBV6-5 and TRBJ1-1; 7 nucleotides line up with TRBD1. The CDR3 length is 14 residues. Germline-derived CDR1 and CDR2 are MNHEY and SVGAGI. Germline trimming cut 5 bases from V and 0 bases from J; bases unmatched to any gene: 3.